A single sample gave rise to the 19 T cell receptor beta chains below, sequenced in a study of blood T cell repertoires in COVID-19. The data were produced by immunoSEQ multiplex PCR, yet TCRdb's version contains in-frame clones alone and is incomplete. Here the sample spans roughly 76,000 clones, around 85% being singletons. Sequenced input: peripheral blood. Receptors originate from a man aged 25-40 years with acute or convalescent COVID-19.

With regard to this clone: The sample holds other DNA sequences that translate to the same CDR3. V and J are TRBV7-9 and TRBJ2-2; TRBD2 aligns across 8 bases. This CDR3 is built from 15 residues. V lost 6 bases, J lost 2 bases, and 5 bases stayed unmatched. Per the germline V gene, CDR1 is SEHNR and CDR2 is FQNEAQ (reference sequence). CDR3 region: CASRSSGGNTGELFF. The CDR3 DNA sequence: TGTGCCAGCAGATCCAGCGGGGGAAACACCGGGGAGCTGTTTTTT. Using reference TRBV7-9 and TRBJ2-2 for the parts outside the CDR3, the full variable domain is DTGVSQNPRHKITKRGQNVTFRCDPISEHNRLYWYRQTLGQGPEFLTYFQNEAQLEKSRLLSDRFSAERPKGSFSTLEIQRTEQGDSAMYLCASRSSGGNTGELFFGEGSRLTVL.

V usage is TRBV19 and J usage is TRBJ2-1; 8 bases line up with TRBD2. The CDR3 covers 14 residues. Per germline, CDR1 LNHDA and CDR2 SQIVND (reference sequence). The V and J ends lost 3 bases and 9 bases, in that order; junction bases with no gene match: 7. The DNA of the CDR3 is TGTGCCAGTAGTATCATTGCGGGAGGCCTTGAGCAGTTCTTC. Protein sequence: CASSIIAGGLEQFF.

Only a few counts were recorded for this clone. The chain has TRBV28 and TRBJ1-2; D uncertain. The CDR3 covers 12 residues. Germline CDR1 reads MDHEN; CDR2 reads SYDVKM. V was pared by 2 bases and J by 6 bases, with 7 bases between. The CDR3 nucleotides are TGTGCCAGCAGTTTAGACGGGGATGGCTACACCTTC. Translation gives CASSLDGDGYTF.

The chain has TRBV3-1 (or the pseudogene TRBV3-2) and TRBJ2-7; a possible D gene is TRBD1 (6 bases). CDR3 length: 15 amino acids. Deletions cut 0 bases from V and 3 bases from J, with 12 bases between. Germline-derived CDR1 and CDR2 are LGHDT and YNNKEL (reference sequence). In nucleotides, the CDR3 is TGTGCCAGCAGCCAAGAGCGAGGGGGAATCTACGAGCAGTACTTC. Protein product: CASSQERGGIYEQYF.

V is TRBV15 and J is TRBJ2-1; 14 bases are a match to TRBD2. CDR1 and CDR2 (germline): LNHNV, YYDKDF (reference sequence). The CDR3 extends over 16 amino acids. The ends lost 3 bases at V and 4 bases at J; junction bases unmatched: 2. The CDR3 protein is CATSRTSGGVYNEQFF. The CDR3 region has the DNA TGTGCCACCAGCAGGACTAGCGGGGGGGTTTACAATGAGCAGTTCTTC.

This chain links TRBV6-1 with TRBJ2-1; TRBD2 matches 11 bases. This CDR3 spans 16 amino acids. CDR1 and CDR2 from the germline V gene are MNHNS and SASEGT. V was clipped by 4 bases and J by 6 bases; unmatched bases: 8. CDR3 coding DNA: TGTGCCAGCAGTGGGTTTAGCGGGAGGGCGGTCAATGAGCAGTTCTTC. This codes for CASSGFSGRAVNEQFF.

In its sample, this clone was seen once. V usage is TRBV10-3 and J usage is TRBJ1-1; D remains unclear. Germline loops: CDR1 ENHRY, CDR2 SYGVKD. The V gene lost 2 bases and the J gene lost 1 base, with 11 bases spanning the gap. The CDR3 covers 15 residues. The CDR3 sequence is CAISEDGLANTEAFF. CDR3 sequence (DNA): TGTGCCATCAGTGAGGACGGACTAGCGAACACTGAAGCTTTCTTT.

The chain has TRBV5-1 and TRBJ1-1, with D tentatively TRBD1 (6 bases). The V end lost 4 bases, the J end lost 1 base, and 17 bases lay between the germline ends. There are 16 residues in the CDR3. Germline V CDR1 and CDR2: SGHRS, YFSETQ. CDR3 nucleotides: TGCGCCAGCAGCCTGGGGGACAACCGGGGGAACACTGAAGCTTTCTTT. It encodes CASSLGDNRGNTEAFF.

The chain joins TRBV4-1 to TRBJ1-4; the match to TRBD1 covers 7 bases. V shed 7 bases, J shed 7 bases, and the junction held 12 bases outside the gene matches. Germline CDR1 is MGHRA and CDR2 is YSYEKL. CDR3 length: 15 residues. CDR3 protein: CASTGETGRGEKLFF. The CDR3 DNA is TGCGCCAGCACGGGGGAGACAGGGCGGGGTGAAAAACTGTTTTTT.

The gene calls are TRBV28 and TRBJ2-1, with TRBD2 identical over 7 bases. Unmatched junction bases numbered 12, after V lost 6 bases and J lost 13 bases. CDR1 is MDHEN and CDR2 is SYDVKM in the germline V gene. The CDR3 length is 13 residues. The CDR3 loop is CASSPSLAVDQFF. The CDR3 nucleotides read TGTGCCAGCAGCCCGAGTCTAGCGGTTGATCAGTTCTTC.

The gene calls are TRBV7-2 and TRBJ2-7, with D hard to call. CDR3 length equals 16 residues. Trimming pared 1 base from V and 6 bases from J, leaving 19 bases between. Looked up from germline, CDR1 is SGHTA and CDR2 is FQGNSA. The CDR3 loop is CASSLGSRPLVIEQYF. In nucleotides, the CDR3 is TGTGCCAGCAGCTTAGGGTCCAGGCCCCTGGTCATCGAGCAGTACTTC.

The rearrangement uses TRBV28 and TRBJ2-7, with TRBD1 as a possible D gene (6 bases). V dropped 7 bases and J dropped 2 bases, with 21 bases sitting between them. Per the germline V gene, CDR1 is MDHEN and CDR2 is SYDVKM. CDR3 length equals 16 residues. The CDR3, as DNA: TGTGCCAGCACCCTTGGGGGCTTAGCGACAACCTACGAGCAGTACTTC. Amino acid sequence: CASTLGGLATTYEQYF.

This clone was recorded only once. This rearrangement joins TRBV28 to TRBJ2-7; D gene ambiguous. This CDR3 contains 13 residues. The V and J ends lost 2 bases and 3 bases respectively, with 8 bases between them. Germline loops: CDR1 MDHEN, CDR2 SYDVKM. The CDR3 loop reads CASSLMSGYEQYF. The CDR3 DNA is TGTGCCAGCAGTTTAATGTCGGGCTACGAGCAGTACTTC.

This clone appeared once. The V call is TRBV4-1, the J call TRBJ2-6, with D possibly being TRBD1 (6 bases). The V gene lost 3 bases and the J gene lost 4 bases, with 13 bases spanning the gap. Germline V CDR1 and CDR2: MGHRA, YSYEKL. CDR3 length equals 16 residues. The DNA for the CDR3 is TGCGCCAGCAGCCAGGGACATCTTTCCGGGGCCAACGTCCTGACTTTC. Translating it yields CASSQGHLSGANVLTF.

The rearrangement links TRBV19 to TRBJ2-6; D uncertain. V was cut by 2 bases and J by 1 base, with 12 bases left in between. In germline, CDR1 is LNHDA, CDR2 SQIVND (reference sequence). The CDR3 covers 17 residues. The CDR3 nucleotides read TGTGCCAGTAGTATATTCACAGCTCCGTCTGGGGCCAACGTCCTGACTTTC. It specifies CASSIFTAPSGANVLTF.

As regards this clone: Other DNA variants within this sample encode the same CDR3. Here the CDR3 reads CASSGGGNYGYTF. In DNA, the CDR3 is TGTGCCAGCAGTGGGGGGGGAAACTATGGCTACACCTTC. The chain combines TRBV28 with TRBJ1-2; D is possibly TRBD1 (5 bases). Germline CDR1 and CDR2: MDHEN and SYDVKM. The germline V and J ends were trimmed by 5 bases and 2 bases, with 9 bases remaining between them. There are 13 residues in the CDR3.

This clone has a single count. The chain uses TRBV30 and TRBJ2-7, with 7 bases identical to TRBD2. Germline assignment: CDR1 GTSNPN and CDR2 SVGIG (reference sequence). Trimming removed 8 bases from V and 1 base from J; junction bases left unmatched: 8. The CDR3 is made up of 13 amino acids. The CDR3, as DNA: TGTGCCGCCCACGGTAGCGGGTCCTACGAGCAGTACTTC. As protein: CAAHGSGSYEQYF.

The chain recombines TRBV3-1 (or the pseudogene TRBV3-2) with TRBJ2-1, with 9 bases aligning to TRBD2. There are 18 residues in the CDR3. Germline assignment: CDR1 LGHDT and CDR2 YNNKEL (reference sequence). Trimming took 1 base from V and 5 from J; bases not matched to a gene: 12. Written as DNA, the CDR3 is TGTGCCAGCAGCCAAGGAGCTAGCGGGACCCCGCAGGACAATGAGCAGTTCTTC. As protein: CASSQGASGTPQDNEQFF.

This chain joins TRBV6-5 and TRBJ2-1; no firm D call. Between the trimmed V and J ends, which lost 6 bases and 0 bases, there was a span of 12 bases. Germline V CDR1 and CDR2: MNHEY, SVGAGI. There are 15 residues in the CDR3. The CDR3 spells CASSRTPSSYNEQFF. The CDR3 bases are TGTGCCAGCAGCCGCACCCCGAGCTCCTACAATGAGCAGTTCTTC.